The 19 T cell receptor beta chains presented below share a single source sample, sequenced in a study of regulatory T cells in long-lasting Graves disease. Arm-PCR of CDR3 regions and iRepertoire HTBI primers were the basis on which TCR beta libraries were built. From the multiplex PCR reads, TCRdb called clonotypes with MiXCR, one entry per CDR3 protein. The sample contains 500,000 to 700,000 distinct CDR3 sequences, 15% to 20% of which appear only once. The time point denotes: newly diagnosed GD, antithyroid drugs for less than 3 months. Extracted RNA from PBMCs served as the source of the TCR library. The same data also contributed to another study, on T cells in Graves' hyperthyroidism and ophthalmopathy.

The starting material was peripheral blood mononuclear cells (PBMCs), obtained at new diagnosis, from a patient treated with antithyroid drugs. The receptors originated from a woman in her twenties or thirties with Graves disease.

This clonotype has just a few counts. CDR3 residues: CSAQSASGKRKDNEQFF. The CDR3 region has the DNA TGCAGTGCACAATCCGCTAGCGGGAAGCGCAAAGACAATGAGCAGTTCTTC. The chain recombines TRBV20-1 with TRBJ2-1; 9 bases map to TRBD2. The CDR3 has 17 amino acids. The trim removed 6 bases at V and 5 bases at J, leaving 17 bases unmatched. The germline V gene encodes CDR1 DFQATT and CDR2 SNEGSKA (reference sequence).

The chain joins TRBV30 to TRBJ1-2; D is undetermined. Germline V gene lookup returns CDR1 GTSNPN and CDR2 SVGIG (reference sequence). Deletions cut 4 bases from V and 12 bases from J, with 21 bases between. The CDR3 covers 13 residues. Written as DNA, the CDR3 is TGTGCCTGGACCGGGGTGAAGTCCGGAGGCCACACCTTC. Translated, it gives CAWTGVKSGGHTF.

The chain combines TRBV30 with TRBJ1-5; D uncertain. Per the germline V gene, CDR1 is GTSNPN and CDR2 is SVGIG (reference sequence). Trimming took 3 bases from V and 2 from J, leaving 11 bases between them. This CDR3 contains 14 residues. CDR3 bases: TGTGCCTGGAGAGGGAAATTAGGCAATCAGCCCCAGCATTTT. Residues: CAWRGKLGNQPQHF.

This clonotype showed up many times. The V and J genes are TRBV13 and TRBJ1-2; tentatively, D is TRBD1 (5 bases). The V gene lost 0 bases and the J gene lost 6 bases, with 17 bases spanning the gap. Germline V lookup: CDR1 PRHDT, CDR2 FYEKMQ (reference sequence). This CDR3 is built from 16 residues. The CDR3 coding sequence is TGTGCCAGCAGCTTAGGCGGTCGGCGCCGAGGGGATGGCTACACCTTC. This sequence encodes CASSLGGRRRGDGYTF.

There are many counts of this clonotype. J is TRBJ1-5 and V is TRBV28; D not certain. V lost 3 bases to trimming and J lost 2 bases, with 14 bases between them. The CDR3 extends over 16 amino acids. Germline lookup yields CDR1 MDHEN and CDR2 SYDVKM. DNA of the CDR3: TGTGCCAGCAGTTTGGTTTCCGGGTCAGGCAATCAGCCCCAGCATTTT. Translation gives CASSLVSGSGNQPQHF.

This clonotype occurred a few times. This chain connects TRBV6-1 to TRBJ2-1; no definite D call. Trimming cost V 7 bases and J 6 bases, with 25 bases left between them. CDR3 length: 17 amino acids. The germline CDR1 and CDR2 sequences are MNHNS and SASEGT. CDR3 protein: CASKPTLYANSGNEQFF. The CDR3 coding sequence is TGTGCCAGCAAACCTACGCTCTACGCAAATTCAGGCAATGAGCAGTTCTTC.

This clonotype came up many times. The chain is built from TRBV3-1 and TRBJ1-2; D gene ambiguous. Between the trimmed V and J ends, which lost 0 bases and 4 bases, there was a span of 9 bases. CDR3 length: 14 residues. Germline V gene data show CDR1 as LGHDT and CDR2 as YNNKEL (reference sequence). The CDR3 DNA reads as TGTGCCAGCAGCCAAGATTCAGTACCCTATGGCTACACCTTC. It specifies CASSQDSVPYGYTF.

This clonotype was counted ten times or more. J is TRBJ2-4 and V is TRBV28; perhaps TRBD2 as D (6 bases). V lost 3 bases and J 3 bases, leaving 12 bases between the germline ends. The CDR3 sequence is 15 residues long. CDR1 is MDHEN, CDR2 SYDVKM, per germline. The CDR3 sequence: CASSFPGEGKNIQYF. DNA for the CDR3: TGTGCCAGCAGTTTCCCGGGAGAGGGCAAAAACATTCAGTACTTC.

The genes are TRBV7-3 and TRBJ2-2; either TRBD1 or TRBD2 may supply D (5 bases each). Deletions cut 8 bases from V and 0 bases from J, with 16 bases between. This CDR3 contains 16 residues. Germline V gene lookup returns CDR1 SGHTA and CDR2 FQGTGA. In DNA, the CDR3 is TGTGCCAGCTCCCTGGGGGTCCCGGCGAACACCGGGGAGCTGTTTTTT. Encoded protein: CASSLGVPANTGELFF.

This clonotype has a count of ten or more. CDR3 bases: TGTGCCAGCAGCTTAGCGGGAGGGCTATACAATGAGCAGTTCTTC. Translated, it gives CASSLAGGLYNEQFF. The chain joins TRBV7-9 to TRBJ2-1; TRBD2 agrees at 7 bases. With 0 bases clipped from V and 4 bases from J, the junction kept 3 bases outside the gene matches. Looked up from germline, CDR1 is SEHNR and CDR2 is FQNEAQ (reference sequence). CDR3 length: 15 amino acids.

CDR3 residues: CASSTREVVQYF. In DNA, the CDR3 is TGTGCCAGCAGTACCCGAGAGGTGGTGCAGTACTTC. V is TRBV28 and J is TRBJ2-7, with unresolved D. Germline V lookup: CDR1 MDHEN, CDR2 SYDVKM. The V end was cut by 5 bases, the J end by 9 bases, with 14 bases between. This CDR3 is built from 12 residues.

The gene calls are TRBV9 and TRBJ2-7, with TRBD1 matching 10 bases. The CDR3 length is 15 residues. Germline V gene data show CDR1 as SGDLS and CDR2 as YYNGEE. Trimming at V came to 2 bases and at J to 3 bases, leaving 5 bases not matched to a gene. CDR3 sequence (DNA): TGTGCCAGCAGCGTTGGGGGGACAGGGGACTACGAGCAGTACTTC. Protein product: CASSVGGTGDYEQYF.

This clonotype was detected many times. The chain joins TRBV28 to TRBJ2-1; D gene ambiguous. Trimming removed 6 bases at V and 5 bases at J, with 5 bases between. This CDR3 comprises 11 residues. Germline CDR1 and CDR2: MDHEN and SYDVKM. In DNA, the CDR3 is TGTGCCAGCAGGAGAAACAATGAGCAGTTCTTC. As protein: CASRRNNEQFF.

Here the CDR3 DNA reads TGTGCCAGCAGCCAAAGACTAGACGAGCAGTACTTC. Translation gives CASSQRLDEQYF. This sequence joins TRBV7-9 and TRBJ2-7, with TRBD2 as a possible D gene (6 bases). The CDR3 totals 12 residues. CDR1 is SEHNR and CDR2 is FQNEAQ in the germline V gene (reference sequence). Trimming stripped 5 bases from V and 5 bases from J, with 10 bases between.

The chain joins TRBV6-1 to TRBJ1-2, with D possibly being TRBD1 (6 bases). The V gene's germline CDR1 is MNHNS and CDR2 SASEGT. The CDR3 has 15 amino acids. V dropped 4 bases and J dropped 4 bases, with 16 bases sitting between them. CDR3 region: CASSVVRDTVYGYTF. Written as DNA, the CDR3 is TGTGCCAGCAGTGTCGTCAGGGACACCGTCTATGGCTACACCTTC.

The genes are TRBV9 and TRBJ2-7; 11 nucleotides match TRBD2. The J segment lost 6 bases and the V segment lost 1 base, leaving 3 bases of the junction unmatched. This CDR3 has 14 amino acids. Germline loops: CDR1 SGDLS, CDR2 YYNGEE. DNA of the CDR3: TGTGCCAGCAGCGTAACTAGCGGGAGTTCCGAGCAGTACTTC. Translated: CASSVTSGSSEQYF. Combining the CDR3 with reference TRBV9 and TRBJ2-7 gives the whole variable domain DSGVTQTPKHLITATGQRVTLRCSPRSGDLSVYWYQQSLDQGLQFLIQYYNGEERAKGNILERFSAQQFPDLHSELNLSSLELGDSALYFCASSVTSGSSEQYFGPGTRLTVT.

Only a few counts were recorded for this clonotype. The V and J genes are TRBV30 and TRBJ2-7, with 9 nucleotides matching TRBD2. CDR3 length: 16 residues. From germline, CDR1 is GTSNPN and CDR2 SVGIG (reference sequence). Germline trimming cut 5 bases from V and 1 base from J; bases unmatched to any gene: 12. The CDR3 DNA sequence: TGTGCCTGGGGCCAGGGGCGGGGGGGCGTATCCTACGAGCAGTACTTC. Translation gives CAWGQGRGGVSYEQYF. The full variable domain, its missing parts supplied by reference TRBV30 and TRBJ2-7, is SQTIHQWPATLVQPVGSPLSLECTVEGTSNPNLYWYRQAAGRGLQLLFYSVGIGQISSEVPQNLSASRPQDRQFILSSKKLLLSDSGFYLCAWGQGRGGVSYEQYFGPGTRLTVT.

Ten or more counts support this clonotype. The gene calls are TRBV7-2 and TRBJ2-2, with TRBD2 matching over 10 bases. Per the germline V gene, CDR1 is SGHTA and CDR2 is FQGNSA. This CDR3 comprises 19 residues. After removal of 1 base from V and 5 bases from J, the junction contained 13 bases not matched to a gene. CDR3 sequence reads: CASSLVPSGRATGTGELFF. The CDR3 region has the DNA TGTGCCAGCAGCTTAGTCCCCAGCGGGAGGGCCACTGGGACCGGGGAGCTGTTTTTT.

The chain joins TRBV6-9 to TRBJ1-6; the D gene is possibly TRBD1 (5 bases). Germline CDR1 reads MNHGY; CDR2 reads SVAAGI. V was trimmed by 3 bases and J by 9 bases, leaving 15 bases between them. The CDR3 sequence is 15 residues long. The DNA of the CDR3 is TGTGCCAGCAGTTACAGGCAGGGATCAGGTTCACCCCTCCACTTT. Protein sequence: CASSYRQGSGSPLHF.